Listed below are T cell receptor beta chains from one sample, sequenced in a study of cytomegalovirus exposure and HLA in healthy donors. Some clones are missing from TCRdb's copy, which holds only in-frame ones; the method was immunoSEQ multiplex PCR. The sample has 170,000 or so clones, around 77% seen once. Sample: PBMCs. The source of these receptors is a man aged 60 to 75 in good health and CMV-seronegative. The CDR3 runs from the conserved cysteine through the conserved F or W. A D gene is named only where the DNA matches it firmly. Expanded clones are given a class, and other clones once, few, many or no size at all.

J | D | size | V | CDR3 | DNA
TRBJ2-7 | NA | few | TRBV7-9 | CASSPPDSSSEQYF | TGTGCCAGCAGCCCTCCGGACTCAAGTAGCGAGCAGTACTTC
TRBJ1-6 | TRBD1 | NA | TRBV10-3 | CAISAPNRGSPLHF | TGTGCCATCAGTGCCCCTAACAGGGGTTCACCCCTCCACTTT
TRBJ2-3 | TRBD2 | once | TRBV11-2 | CASSLGLAGGTDTQYF | TGTGCCAGCAGCTTAGGACTAGCGGGGGGCACAGATACGCAGTATTTT
TRBJ1-1 | TRBD1 | NA | TRBV5-6 | CASSRLDRRDTEAFF | TGTGCCAGCAGCCGGCTGGACAGGAGAGACACTGAAGCTTTCTTT
TRBJ2-7 | NA | NA | TRBV2 | CASSEVGLEDEQYF | TGTGCCAGCAGCGAAGTGGGTTTGGAGGACGAGCAGTACTTC
TRBJ2-3 | TRBD2 | NA | TRBV7-2 | CASMVVAGSTDTQYF | TGTGCCAGCATGGTGGTAGCGGGAAGCACAGATACGCAGTATTTT
TRBJ1-5 | TRBD1 | NA | TRBV4-1 | CASSPTGENQPQHF | TGCGCCAGCAGCCCTACAGGGGAGAATCAGCCCCAGCATTTT
TRBJ1-5 | NA | NA | TRBV6-1 | CASSEPSGGNQPQHF | TGTGCCAGCAGTGAGCCCTCGGGTGGGAATCAGCCCCAGCATTTT
TRBJ2-7 | NA | few | TRBV6-1 | CASSEWGTQAEQYF | TGTGCCAGCAGTGAATGGGGGACTCAGGCCGAGCAGTACTTC
TRBJ2-3 | NA | once | TRBV9 | CASSISITDTQYF | TGTGCCAGCAGCATTAGTATCACAGATACGCAGTATTTT
TRBJ1-4 | TRBD1 | NA | TRBV6-6 | CASSGQGATEKLFF | TGTGCCAGCAGCGGACAGGGGGCGACTGAAAAACTGTTTTTT
TRBJ1-2 | NA | NA | TRBV5-8 | CASERQGAPTWGHGYTF | TGTGCCAGCGAGCGCCAGGGAGCCCCTACTTGGGGGCATGGCTACACCTTC
TRBJ2-3 | NA | NA | TRBV5-5 | CASSLASADTQYF | TGTGCCAGCAGCTTGGCTTCGGCAGATACGCAGTATTTT
TRBJ2-7 | TRBD2 | NA | TRBV11-1 | CASSPRLAGAGEQYF | TGTGCCAGCAGCCCCCGGCTAGCGGGAGCGGGTGAGCAGTACTTC
TRBJ1-5 | TRBD1 | NA | TRBV19 | CASSMRGLQPQHF | TGTGCCAGTAGTATGAGGGGGCTTCAGCCCCAGCATTTT
TRBJ2-3 | TRBD1 | NA | TRBV5-1 | CASRQGGDGTDTQYF | TGCGCCAGCAGACAGGGGGGAGATGGCACAGATACGCAGTATTTT
TRBJ2-5 | TRBD2 | NA | TRBV4-1 | CASSQERLAGVGETQYF | TGCGCCAGCAGCCAAGAAAGACTAGCGGGGGTAGGAGAGACCCAGTACTTC
TRBJ2-7 | TRBD1 | NA | TRBV30 | CAWYGGTGKSYEQYF | TGTGCCTGGTACGGCGGGACAGGGAAATCCTACGAGCAGTACTTC
TRBJ2-6 | NA | NA | TRBV5-8 | CASSLSGWGANVLTF | TGTGCCAGCAGCTTGTCCGGGTGGGGGGCCAACGTCCTGACTTTC
TRBJ2-1 | NA | NA | TRBV6-1 | CASSKTYLEQFF | TGTGCCAGCAGCAAAACTTATCTTGAGCAGTTCTTC
TRBJ2-3 | NA | NA | TRBV5-1 | CASSPQGQGSTDTQYF | TGCGCCAGCAGCCCGCAGGGCCAGGGGAGCACAGATACGCAGTATTTT
TRBJ1-3 | NA | NA | TRBV19 | CASSISRAGMKAGNTIYF | TGTGCCAGTAGTATATCAAGGGCAGGGATGAAGGCTGGAAACACCATATATTTT
TRBJ1-1 | NA | once | TRBV9 | CTSSVGSYTEAFF | TGTACCAGCAGCGTAGGCAGTTACACTGAAGCTTTCTTT
TRBJ2-7 | TRBD1 | NA | TRBV27 | CASSFTLGTGPYEQYF | TGTGCCAGCAGTTTTACTTTGGGGACAGGCCCCTACGAGCAGTACTTC
TRBJ2-7 | TRBD1 | NA | TRBV5-6 | CASSPGTGGIGYEQYF | TGTGCCAGCAGCCCCGGGACAGGTGGAATTGGTTACGAGCAGTACTTC
TRBJ1-1 | NA | NA | TRBV5-6 | CASSWGGGDEAFF | TGTGCCAGCAGCTGGGGAGGTGGAGATGAAGCTTTCTTT
TRBJ2-3 | NA | NA | TRBV13 | CASSSGTGASTDTQYF | TGTGCCAGCAGCTCGGGGACTGGAGCTAGCACAGATACGCAGTATTTT
TRBJ1-1 | NA | NA | TRBV25-1 | CASSGLSFGEAFF | TGTGCCAGCAGTGGCCTTTCGTTCGGTGAAGCTTTCTTT
TRBJ1-1 | NA | NA | TRBV28 | CASSSPQGVGTEAFF | TGTGCCAGCAGTTCCCCACAGGGAGTTGGAACTGAAGCTTTCTTT
TRBJ2-2 | TRBD1 | NA | TRBV19 | CASSTGQDITGELFF | TGTGCCAGTAGTACGGGACAGGATATTACCGGGGAGCTGTTTTTT
TRBJ1-2 | TRBD1 | NA | TRBV4-2 | CASSQGGQGAELYGYPF | TGTGCCAGCAGCCAAGGCGGACAGGGGGCCGAGCTCTATGGCTACCCCTTC
TRBJ1-6 | TRBD1 | NA | TRBV19 | CASKTGSSYNSPLHF | TGTGCCAGCAAGACAGGGAGCTCCTATAATTCACCCCTCCACTTT
TRBJ1-5 | NA | NA | TRBV9 | CASSGYGGEGNQPQHF | TGTGCCAGCAGCGGGTACGGGGGGGAAGGCAATCAGCCCCAGCATTTT
TRBJ2-1 | NA | NA | TRBV6-6 | CASSQTGGETSGGGLF | TGTGCCAGCAGTCAGACAGGGGGGGAGACTAGCGGAGGGGGCCTCTTC
TRBJ2-1 | TRBD2 | NA | TRBV6-5 | CASSFTGLAGNEQFF | TGTGCCAGCAGTTTTACGGGACTAGCGGGCAATGAGCAGTTCTTC
TRBJ2-1 | TRBD2 | NA | TRBV5-1 | CASSLAAGVRNEQFF | TGCGCCAGCAGCTTGGCCGCGGGAGTCCGCAATGAGCAGTTCTTC
TRBJ1-5 | TRBD1 | NA | TRBV6-1 | CASSGRTGNPFNQPHHF | TGTGCCAGCAGTGGTCGGACAGGTAACCCCTTCAATCAGCCCCACCATTTT